These 6 T cell receptor beta chains came from one sample sequenced in a study of T-cell reconstitution after alpha-beta-depleted transplantation in children. Unique molecular identifiers were built into the TCRbeta library. TCRdb fed the PCR reads into MiXCR, producing one record per CDR3 protein. The data hold fewer than 550,000 distinct CDR3 sequences, with approximately 10% observed a single time. The source was PBMCs, mostly from graft donor cells, collected 180 days after TCRalphabeta/CD19-depleted stem cell transplant. These receptors were collected from a female patient aged 2-10 years who had a stem cell transplant for aplastic anemia, so the T cells may come from the graft donor.

This chain links TRBV15 with TRBJ2-7, with D possibly being TRBD1 (5 bases). Germline V gene sequence: CDR1 LNHNV, CDR2 YYDKDF (reference sequence). CDR3 size: 13 residues. Trimming took off 2 bases at V and 1 base at J, with 6 bases between the two ends. The CDR3 bases are TGTGCCACCAGCAGAAAGGGGTCCTACGAGCAGTACTTC. Residues: CATSRKGSYEQYF.

V gene TRBV15 combines with J gene TRBJ2-2; TRBD1 is a possible D gene (6 bases). Per the germline V gene, CDR1 is LNHNV and CDR2 is YYDKDF (reference sequence). The CDR3 has 15 amino acids. The V end lost 4 bases, the J end lost 0 bases, and 9 bases lay between the germline ends. CDR3 sequence (DNA): TGTGCCACCAGCATACGGGACACGAACACCGGGGAGCTGTTTTTT. It codes for CATSIRDTNTGELFF.

This clonotype was seen a few times. J is TRBJ2-7 and V is TRBV18; 8 bases align to TRBD1. The CDR3 contains 14 residues. With 5 bases clipped from V and 3 bases from J, the junction kept 6 bases outside the gene matches. Germline V CDR1 and CDR2: KGHSH, LQKENI. CDR3 bases: TGTGCCAGCTCATCACAGGGGGAAAACTACGAGCAGTACTTC. It specifies CASSSQGENYEQYF. Combining the CDR3 with reference TRBV18 and TRBJ2-7 gives the whole variable domain NAGVMQNPRHLVRRRGQEARLRCSPMKGHSHVYWYRQLPEEGLKFMVYLQKENIIDESGMPKERFSAEFPKEGPSILRIQQVVRGDSAAYFCASSSQGENYEQYFGPGTRLTVT.

The CDR3 DNA is TGTGCCAGCAGCCGGGGGACAGGGACTGGGGCCAACGTCCTGACTTTC. Translating gives CASSRGTGTGANVLTF. The chain is built from TRBV7-9 and TRBJ2-6; 9 bases map to TRBD1. Unmatched junction bases numbered 4, after V lost 5 bases and J lost 2 bases. In germline, CDR1 is SEHNR, CDR2 FQNEAQ (reference sequence). The CDR3 is 16 residues long. The variable domain in full, completed from reference TRBV7-9 and TRBJ2-6, reads DTGVSQNPRHKITKRGQNVTFRCDPISEHNRLYWYRQTLGQGPEFLTYFQNEAQLEKSRLLSDRFSAERPKGSFSTLEIQRTEQGDSAMYLCASSRGTGTGANVLTFGAGSRLTVL.

V and J are TRBV7-2 and TRBJ2-7; TRBD2 matches at 7 bases. Germline V gene data show CDR1 as SGHTA and CDR2 as FQGNSA. The CDR3 spans 13 residues. Trimming at V came to 5 bases and at J to 6 bases, leaving 7 bases not matched to a gene. CDR3: CASSRKRDLEQYF. DNA for the CDR3: TGTGCCAGCAGCCGTAAGCGGGACCTCGAGCAGTACTTC.

This clonotype appeared a few times. The V and J genes are TRBV4-3 and TRBJ2-3, with 7 bases that match TRBD2. Unmatched junction bases numbered 3, after V lost 2 bases and J lost 4 bases. The CDR3 loop spans 14 amino acids. Germline V gene lookup returns CDR1 LGHNA and CDR2 YSLEER. The CDR3 nucleotides read TGCGCCAGCAGCCAAAGACTAGCTCCAGATACGCAGTATTTT. It encodes CASSQRLAPDTQYF.